The present TCR beta chain was sequenced within a study of T cell responses to AZD1222 COVID-19 vaccine. As for the study in general: Doses given second, at about 4 or about 12 weeks, were pooled. The study, taken as a whole, reports: None of the repertoires were sampled until the peak T cell response had passed. Nearly half of spike-specific TCRs reportedly target variant regions that are unmutated in the B.1.351 and B.1.1.7 variants. Seropositive AZD1222 recipients at baseline numbered only six or seven.

The CDR3 extends over 14 amino acids. As for this clone: Its target is unknown.

The table came from immunoSEQ multiplex PCR; TCRdb's copy has only in-frame clones and leaves some out. Altogether roughly 150,000 clones are present, approximately 90% being singletons, with the ten largest covering around 5%. The source is an adult in good health. This specimen was peripheral blood, taken on day 0 of AZD1222 vaccination. V and J are TRBV21-1 and TRBJ1-1; the DNA was not compared with TRBD1, the D call given in the table. TRBV21-1 is assigned pseudogene status. The CDR3 reads CASSKGKGAVGAFF. DNA for the CDR3: TGTGCCAGCAGCAAAGGCAAGGGGGCGGTGGGCGCTTTCTTT.